This TCR beta chain stems from a study of CD8 T cells in ankylosing spondylitis. Points from the study as a whole: Typical of ankylosing spondylitis blood, it appeared, was a TCR beta motif of seven to nine highly homologous variants. Existing reports had already noted some motif variants in reactive arthritis synovial fluid and blood. Disease-linked clones, CD8+, were relatively rare in peripheral blood.

This clonotype occurred many times. Antigen specificity is unknown. Germline V gene sequence: CDR1 SGHAT, CDR2 FQNNGV. The CDR3 has 16 residues. With V trimmed by 2 bases and J by 6 bases, 7 bases remained unmatched. Quantitative 5'-RACE with molecular barcodes was used to make the TCR beta libraries. TCRdb called the 5' RACE reads again in MiXCR, with one record for every CDR3 protein. Here the sample spans 250,000 to 400,000 distinct CDR3 sequences, 9.5% to 13% being singletons. The TCR sequence derives from a female donor with ankylosing spondylitis or in good health (not recorded which). The material sequenced was blood, either unsorted or a sorted T cell fraction (not recorded which). This chain links TRBV11-2 with TRBJ2-1; 10 bases match TRBD2. CDR3: CASSLFVVAGGNEQFF. The CDR3 nucleotides read TGTGCCAGCAGCTTATTTGTGGTAGCGGGAGGCAATGAGCAGTTCTTC.